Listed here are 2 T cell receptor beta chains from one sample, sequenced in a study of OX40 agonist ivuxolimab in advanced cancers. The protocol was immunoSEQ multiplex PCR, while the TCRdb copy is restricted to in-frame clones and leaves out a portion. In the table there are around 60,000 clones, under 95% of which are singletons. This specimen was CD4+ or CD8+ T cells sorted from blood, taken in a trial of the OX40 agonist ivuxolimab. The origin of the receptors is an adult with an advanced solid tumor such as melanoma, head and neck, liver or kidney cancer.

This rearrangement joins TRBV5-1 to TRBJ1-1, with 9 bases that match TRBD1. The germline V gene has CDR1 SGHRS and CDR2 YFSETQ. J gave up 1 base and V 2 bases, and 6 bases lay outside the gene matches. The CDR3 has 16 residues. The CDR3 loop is CASSLWTGEGNTEAFF. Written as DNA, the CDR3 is TGCGCCAGCAGCTTATGGACAGGGGAGGGGAACACTGAAGCTTTCTTT.

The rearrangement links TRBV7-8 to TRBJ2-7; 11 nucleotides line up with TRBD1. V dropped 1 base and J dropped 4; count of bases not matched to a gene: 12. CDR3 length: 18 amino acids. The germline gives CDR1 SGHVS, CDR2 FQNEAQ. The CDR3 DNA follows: TGTGCCAGCAGCTTAGGAGGCTCTGGGACAGGGGGTCAATACGAGCAGTACTTC. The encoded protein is CASSLGGSGTGGQYEQYF.